The rows below give T cell receptor beta chains drawn from one sample of a study of cytomegalovirus exposure and HLA in healthy donors. Clones were read by immunoSEQ multiplex PCR, and TCRdb kept only the in-frame ones, dropping some. The sample has roughly 52,000 clones, about 84% seen once. Sequenced material: PBMCs. The receptor source for this set is a female donor in good health and CMV-seronegative. Both conserved end residues are part of each CDR3. The order of the fields is D gene, J gene, V gene, clone size, CDR3 DNA, CDR3 protein. D genes are given only for firm matches. Clone size, where shown, is once, few, many, or a class for clones that have expanded.

d_gene: TRBD2; j_gene: TRBJ2-3; v_gene: TRBV6-5; abundance: few; CDR3nt: TGTGCCAGCAGCCCCATTAAAACTAGCGCAGATACGCAGTATTTT; CDR3aa: CASSPIKTSADTQYF
d_gene: TRBD1; j_gene: TRBJ1-1; v_gene: TRBV7-3; abundance: -; CDR3nt: TGTGCCAGCAGCTCGTCCGGCCAGGGGGCTGGTGAAGCTTTCTTT; CDR3aa: CASSSSGQGAGEAFF
d_gene: TRBD1; j_gene: TRBJ2-1; v_gene: TRBV4-1; abundance: -; CDR3nt: TGCGCCAGCAGCCACGCCGGGACAGCAAACAATGAGCAGTTCTTC; CDR3aa: CASSHAGTANNEQFF
d_gene: -; j_gene: TRBJ1-2; v_gene: TRBV25-1; abundance: -; CDR3nt: TGTGCCAGCAGCCTCCCCGGGGTCCAAGGTGGCTACACCTTC; CDR3aa: CASSLPGVQGGYTF
d_gene: TRBD1; j_gene: TRBJ1-2; v_gene: TRBV6-5; abundance: -; CDR3nt: TGTGCCAGCATCACCCCGGGACAGGACTATGGCTACACCTTC; CDR3aa: CASITPGQDYGYTF
d_gene: TRBD1; j_gene: TRBJ1-2; v_gene: TRBV19; abundance: few; CDR3nt: TGTGCCAGTAGTATTGAGACAGGGGCAGCTTTTGGCTACACCTTC; CDR3aa: CASSIETGAAFGYTF
d_gene: TRBD1; j_gene: TRBJ2-7; v_gene: TRBV7-9; abundance: few; CDR3nt: TGTGCCAGCAGCTTAGGGGACAGGGTAGGCGAGCAGTACTTC; CDR3aa: CASSLGDRVGEQYF
d_gene: -; j_gene: TRBJ1-2; v_gene: TRBV7-2; abundance: -; CDR3nt: TGTGCCAGCAGCTCCGGCAGGGCTCGTCTCTATGGCTACACCTTC; CDR3aa: CASSSGRARLYGYTF
d_gene: -; j_gene: TRBJ2-5; v_gene: TRBV6-1; abundance: -; CDR3nt: TGTGCCAGCAGTGAAGGGCCCTGGACTCCGCGGGAGACCCAGTACTTC; CDR3aa: CASSEGPWTPRETQYF
d_gene: TRBD1; j_gene: TRBJ1-4; v_gene: TRBV7-9; abundance: -; CDR3nt: TGTGCCAGCAGCGCTGGACAGGGACCTAATGAAAAGCTGTTTTTT; CDR3aa: CASSAGQGPNEKLFF
d_gene: TRBD2; j_gene: TRBJ2-5; v_gene: TRBV5-1; abundance: -; CDR3nt: TGCGCCAGCAGTTTGACTAGCGGGGTAATCCAAGAGACCCAGTACTTC; CDR3aa: CASSLTSGVIQETQYF
d_gene: -; j_gene: TRBJ2-5; v_gene: TRBV30; abundance: -; CDR3nt: TGTGCCTGGAGTACAGAAGAGACCCAGTACTTC; CDR3aa: CAWSTEETQYF
d_gene: TRBD2; j_gene: TRBJ2-5; v_gene: TRBV5-4; abundance: once; CDR3nt: TGTGCCAGCAGCCTCGGACTAGCGGGGGGGGCAGAGACCCAGTACTTC; CDR3aa: CASSLGLAGGAETQYF
d_gene: TRBD1; j_gene: TRBJ1-1; v_gene: TRBV28; abundance: once; CDR3nt: TGTGCCAGCAACAGGGGACGTGAAGCTTTCTTT; CDR3aa: CASNRGREAFF
d_gene: TRBD2; j_gene: TRBJ2-7; v_gene: TRBV6-6; abundance: -; CDR3nt: TGTGCCAGCACCAATCCGGGGGGGAGCCCCGCGTACGAGCAGTACTTC; CDR3aa: CASTNPGGSPAYEQYF
d_gene: TRBD2; j_gene: TRBJ2-1; v_gene: TRBV12-5; abundance: -; CDR3nt: TGTGCTAGTGGGGTAACGGGGGGGGTCCGGGAGCAGTTCTTC; CDR3aa: CASGVTGGVREQFF
d_gene: -; j_gene: TRBJ1-2; v_gene: TRBV30; abundance: -; CDR3nt: TGTGCCTGGAGTGTACAGGGAAACGGCTACACCTTC; CDR3aa: CAWSVQGNGYTF
d_gene: TRBD1; j_gene: TRBJ2-7; v_gene: TRBV5-6; abundance: -; CDR3nt: TGTGCCAGCAGCTTGCGGCAGGGGGTGAAGTCCTACGAGCAGTACTTC; CDR3aa: CASSLRQGVKSYEQYF
d_gene: -; j_gene: TRBJ1-3; v_gene: TRBV9; abundance: -; CDR3nt: TGTGCCAGCAGCGGCCCGGAACAGGGAGGGAGCACCATATATTTT; CDR3aa: CASSGPEQGGSTIYF
d_gene: -; j_gene: TRBJ1-1; v_gene: TRBV7-3; abundance: once; CDR3nt: TGTGCCAGCTCGGCACAGCCGAACACTGAAGCTTTCTTT; CDR3aa: CASSAQPNTEAFF
d_gene: TRBD1; j_gene: TRBJ2-1; v_gene: TRBV10-2; abundance: -; CDR3nt: TGCGCCAGCACTTGGGGGGACAGGGGTGGGGGGGATCACAATGAGCAGTTCTTC; CDR3aa: CASTWGDRGGGDHNEQFF
d_gene: TRBD2; j_gene: TRBJ2-7; v_gene: TRBV7-2; abundance: -; CDR3nt: TGTGCCAGCAGCTCGGAAAGCGGGGGGGGGTACGAGCAGTACTTC; CDR3aa: CASSSESGGGYEQYF
d_gene: -; j_gene: TRBJ2-7; v_gene: TRBV12-5; abundance: -; CDR3nt: TGTGCTAGTGGTTTGGTAGAGCGAAACGAGCAGTACTTC; CDR3aa: CASGLVERNEQYF
d_gene: -; j_gene: TRBJ2-2; v_gene: TRBV15; abundance: -; CDR3nt: TGTGCCACCAGCAGAGGAGGACGGGGAACCGGGGAGCTGTTTTTT; CDR3aa: CATSRGGRGTGELFF
d_gene: TRBD1; j_gene: TRBJ2-7; v_gene: TRBV9; abundance: few; CDR3nt: TGTGCCAGCAGCGTAGAACAGGGGCGAGACTACGAGCAGTACTTC; CDR3aa: CASSVEQGRDYEQYF
d_gene: TRBD1; j_gene: TRBJ2-7; v_gene: TRBV29-1; abundance: -; CDR3nt: TGCAGCGTCGCCACAGGGGGCGGCTACGAGCAGTACTTC; CDR3aa: CSVATGGGYEQYF
d_gene: -; j_gene: TRBJ2-2; v_gene: TRBV18; abundance: -; CDR3nt: TGTGCCAGCTCACAAGGACAGACGAACACCGGGGAGCTGTTTTTT; CDR3aa: CASSQGQTNTGELFF
d_gene: TRBD1; j_gene: TRBJ2-3; v_gene: TRBV6-4; abundance: few; CDR3nt: TGTGCCAGCAGTGGGACAGGGGGCACAGATACGCAGTATTTT; CDR3aa: CASSGTGGTDTQYF
d_gene: -; j_gene: TRBJ1-2; v_gene: TRBV5-1; abundance: -; CDR3nt: TGCGCCAGCAGCTTCCGTAAGCCAGGCTTC; CDR3aa: CASSFRKPGF
d_gene: -; j_gene: TRBJ2-3; v_gene: TRBV9; abundance: -; CDR3nt: TGTGCCAGCAGCGTGACTAGCACAGATACGCAGTATTTT; CDR3aa: CASSVTSTDTQYF
d_gene: -; j_gene: TRBJ1-1; v_gene: TRBV5-6; abundance: -; CDR3nt: TGTGCCAGCAGCTTACAGGGTGAAGCTTTCTTT; CDR3aa: CASSLQGEAFF
d_gene: -; j_gene: TRBJ1-3; v_gene: TRBV30; abundance: -; CDR3nt: TGTGCCTGGAGTGTATCCCACCCGGGGACTGGAAACACCATATATTTT; CDR3aa: CAWSVSHPGTGNTIYF
d_gene: TRBD1; j_gene: TRBJ1-1; v_gene: TRBV10-3; abundance: -; CDR3nt: TGTGCCATCAGTACAGGACAGGGGACGGACACTGAAGCTTTCTTT; CDR3aa: CAISTGQGTDTEAFF
d_gene: TRBD2; j_gene: TRBJ2-7; v_gene: TRBV6-5; abundance: -; CDR3nt: TGTGCCAGCAGTTACTCAGCAAAGCGGGGGATCCCACTTGACTTC; CDR3aa: CASSYSAKRGIPLDF
d_gene: -; j_gene: TRBJ1-4; v_gene: TRBV5-4; abundance: -; CDR3nt: TGTGCCAGCAGCACCCGGGGGGGGTTTAATGAAAAACTGTTTTTT; CDR3aa: CASSTRGGFNEKLFF
d_gene: -; j_gene: TRBJ1-5; v_gene: TRBV10-3; abundance: -; CDR3nt: TGTGCCATCAGTGACGGTTCCCTCGGGAATCAGCCCCAGCATTTT; CDR3aa: CAISDGSLGNQPQHF
d_gene: TRBD1; j_gene: TRBJ2-5; v_gene: TRBV19; abundance: -; CDR3nt: TGTGCCAGTAGTGTAGGGGACAGTACCCAAGAGACCCAGTACTTC; CDR3aa: CASSVGDSTQETQYF
d_gene: -; j_gene: TRBJ2-7; v_gene: TRBV4-1; abundance: -; CDR3nt: TGCGCCAGCAGCCAAGATTTTACAGGGCAATACTCCTACGAGCAGTACTTC; CDR3aa: CASSQDFTGQYSYEQYF
d_gene: -; j_gene: TRBJ2-3; v_gene: TRBV7-3; abundance: -; CDR3nt: TGTGCCAGCAGTACAGGAACTAGCACAGATACGCAGTATTTT; CDR3aa: CASSTGTSTDTQYF
d_gene: -; j_gene: TRBJ1-3; v_gene: TRBV30; abundance: once; CDR3nt: TGTGCCTGGAGTGAAGACTCATTCTCTGGAAACACCATATATTTT; CDR3aa: CAWSEDSFSGNTIYF
d_gene: TRBD1; j_gene: TRBJ2-4; v_gene: TRBV5-1; abundance: -; CDR3nt: TGCGCCAGCAGCCAGGGACAGTTAGCCAAAAACATTCAGTACTTC; CDR3aa: CASSQGQLAKNIQYF
d_gene: -; j_gene: TRBJ1-5; v_gene: TRBV27; abundance: once; CDR3nt: TGTGCCAGCAGGTCCAGGGATCAGCCCCAGCATTTT; CDR3aa: CASRSRDQPQHF
d_gene: TRBD2; j_gene: TRBJ2-1; v_gene: TRBV18; abundance: -; CDR3nt: TGTGCCAGCTCAACAACTAGCGGAAATGAGCAGTTCTTC; CDR3aa: CASSTTSGNEQFF
d_gene: TRBD1; j_gene: TRBJ1-5; v_gene: TRBV18; abundance: -; CDR3nt: TGTGCCAGCTCAACAGGGGCGGGCAATCAGCCCCAGCATTTT; CDR3aa: CASSTGAGNQPQHF
d_gene: TRBD1; j_gene: TRBJ1-1; v_gene: TRBV9; abundance: -; CDR3nt: TGTGCCAGCAGCCCCATGCCTGGGACAGCGAACACTGAAGCTTTCTTT; CDR3aa: CASSPMPGTANTEAFF
d_gene: TRBD1; j_gene: TRBJ1-1; v_gene: TRBV19; abundance: -; CDR3nt: TGTGCCAGTAGGGCAGGGACAGGGCCTGAAGCTTTCTTT; CDR3aa: CASRAGTGPEAFF
d_gene: -; j_gene: TRBJ2-1; v_gene: TRBV6-5; abundance: -; CDR3nt: TGTGCCAGCAGTTATAGCACCGGGGGATCCAGCAATGAGCAGTTCTTC; CDR3aa: CASSYSTGGSSNEQFF
d_gene: TRBD1; j_gene: TRBJ2-7; v_gene: TRBV7-9; abundance: -; CDR3nt: TGTGCCAGCAGCCAACACGGGACAGGGATCTACGAGCAGTACTTC; CDR3aa: CASSQHGTGIYEQYF
d_gene: TRBD1; j_gene: TRBJ1-1; v_gene: TRBV30; abundance: few; CDR3nt: TGTGCCTGGAGGACAGGGGGGGACGAAGCTTTCTTT; CDR3aa: CAWRTGGDEAFF
d_gene: TRBD1; j_gene: TRBJ1-5; v_gene: TRBV7-2; abundance: -; CDR3nt: TGTGCCAGCAGCTCACAGGGGGCGCTTAGCAATCAGCCCCAGCATTTT; CDR3aa: CASSSQGALSNQPQHF
d_gene: -; j_gene: TRBJ1-4; v_gene: TRBV9; abundance: -; CDR3nt: TGTGCCAGCAGCCAGCTGTCAGGGGTTGAAAAACTGTTTTTT; CDR3aa: CASSQLSGVEKLFF
d_gene: -; j_gene: TRBJ2-7; v_gene: TRBV29-1; abundance: -; CDR3nt: TGCAGCGTTGAGGGGTCTGGGGCAAACTACGAGCAGTACTTC; CDR3aa: CSVEGSGANYEQYF